These T cell receptor beta chains were read from a single sample in a study of cytomegalovirus exposure and HLA in healthy donors. Profiled with immunoSEQ multiplex PCR; TCRdb holds only in-frame clones, not every one. The sample has 100,000 to 150,000 clones; approximately 68% are singletons. The specimen sequenced was PBMCs. The receptor set was obtained from a man aged 25 to 40 in good health and CMV-seropositive. The CDR3 runs from the conserved cysteine through the conserved F or W. The order of the fields is J gene, V gene, CDR3 protein.

TRBJ1-1,TRBV7-8,CASSLMTKGSEAFF
TRBJ1-5,TRBV6-1,CASSEMWGAAQPQHF
TRBJ1-1,TRBV2,CASSEHTGEYTEAFF
TRBJ1-5,TRBV28,CASSTGSWNQPQHF
TRBJ2-7,TRBV11-3,CASSFGDGYEQYF
TRBJ2-4,TRBV10-3,CAISESIRAEAKNIQYF
TRBJ1-1,TRBV15,CATSRDTALNTEAFF
TRBJ2-3,TRBV14,CASSQPTDTDTQYF
TRBJ1-6,TRBV6-5,CASRQGASPLHF
TRBJ2-3,TRBV5-1,CASSLEGTGLFTQYF
TRBJ2-5,TRBV7-9,CASSQTYGALGETQYF
TRBJ2-2,TRBV9,CATRQGTNTGELFF
TRBJ1-2,TRBV19,CASSIPAGGIVYGYTF
TRBJ2-7,TRBV27,CASSGGTSGTYEQYF
TRBJ2-1,TRBV7-3,CASSFRTSGTHEQFF
TRBJ2-1,TRBV19,CASSMGQGYNEQFF
TRBJ2-1,TRBV2,CASSGGMGYNEQFF
TRBJ2-1,TRBV5-6,CASSLSRSREQFF
TRBJ2-7,TRBV28,CASSPIAGGPTYEQYF
TRBJ1-4,TRBV5-1,CASSFSPSEKLFF
TRBJ2-5,TRBV2,CASTRQRLAGQETQYF